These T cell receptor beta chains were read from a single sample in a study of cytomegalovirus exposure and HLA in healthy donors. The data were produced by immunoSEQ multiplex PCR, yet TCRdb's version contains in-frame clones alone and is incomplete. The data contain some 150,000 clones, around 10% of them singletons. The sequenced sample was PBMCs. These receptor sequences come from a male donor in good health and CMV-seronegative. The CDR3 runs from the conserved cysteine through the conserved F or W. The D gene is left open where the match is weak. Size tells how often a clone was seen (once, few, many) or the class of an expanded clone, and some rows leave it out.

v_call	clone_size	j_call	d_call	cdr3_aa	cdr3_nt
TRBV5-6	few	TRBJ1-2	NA	CASSLASQTANYGYTF	TGTGCCAGCAGCTTGGCCTCTCAAACGGCTAACTATGGCTACACCTTC
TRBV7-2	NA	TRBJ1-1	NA	CASSLGLFPGTEAFF	TGTGCCAGCAGCTTGGGGCTGTTCCCTGGCACTGAAGCTTTCTTT
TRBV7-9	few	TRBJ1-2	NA	CASSRPGEGHYGYTF	TGTGCCAGCAGCCGTCCCGGGGAGGGGCACTATGGCTACACCTTC
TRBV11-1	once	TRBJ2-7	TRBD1	CASSFAGGGYEQYF	TGTGCCAGCAGCTTTGCAGGGGGCGGGTACGAGCAGTACTTC
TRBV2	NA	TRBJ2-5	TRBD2	CASSDGGIGETQYF	TGTGCCAGCAGCGACGGGGGGATAGGAGAGACCCAGTACTTC
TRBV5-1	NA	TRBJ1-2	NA	CASSFGAGEGYGYTF	TGCGCCAGCAGCTTTGGAGCAGGGGAAGGCTATGGCTACACCTTC
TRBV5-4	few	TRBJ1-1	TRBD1	CASSIGQGALGAFF	TGTGCCAGCAGCATCGGACAGGGGGCGCTTGGAGCTTTCTTT
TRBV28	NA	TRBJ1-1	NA	CASSPRGNTEAFF	TGTGCCAGCAGTCCGCGGGGGAACACTGAAGCTTTCTTT
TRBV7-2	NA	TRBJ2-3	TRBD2	CASSLTSGGSGGTDTQYF	TGTGCCAGCAGCTTGACTAGCGGGGGGTCCGGGGGCACAGATACGCAGTATTTT
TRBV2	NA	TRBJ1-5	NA	CASRQGMDNQPQHF	TGTGCCAGCAGGCAGGGGATGGACAATCAGCCCCAGCATTTT
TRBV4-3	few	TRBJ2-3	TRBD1	CASSLGTGVDTQYF	TGCGCCAGCAGCCTTGGGACAGGGGTGGATACGCAGTATTTT
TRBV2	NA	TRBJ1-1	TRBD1	CASSPGGQFRTEAFF	TGTGCCAGCAGCCCAGGGGGCCAATTTAGGACTGAAGCTTTCTTT
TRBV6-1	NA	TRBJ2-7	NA	CASRLTGNSYEQYF	TGTGCCAGCAGGTTGACAGGAAACTCCTACGAGCAGTACTTC
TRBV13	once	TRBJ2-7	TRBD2	CASSQRGGNEQYF	TGTGCCAGCAGCCAGCGGGGGGGAAACGAGCAGTACTTC
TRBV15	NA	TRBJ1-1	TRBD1	CATSKRPRTGAAEAFF	TGTGCCACCAGCAAAAGACCTCGGACAGGCGCTGCCGAAGCTTTCTTT
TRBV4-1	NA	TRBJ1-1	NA	CASSQATGANTEAFF	TGCGCCAGCAGCCAAGCGACAGGAGCGAACACTGAAGCTTTCTTT
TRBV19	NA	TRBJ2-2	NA	CASSIGGGTGELFF	TGTGCCAGTAGTATAGGCGGAGGTACCGGGGAGCTGTTTTTT
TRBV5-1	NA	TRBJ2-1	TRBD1	CASSSTGGSYNEQFF	TGCGCCAGCAGCTCGACAGGGGGCTCCTACAATGAGCAGTTCTTC
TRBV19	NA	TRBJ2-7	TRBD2	CASSRLAGVGEQYF	TGTGCCAGTAGTCGACTAGCGGGAGTGGGCGAGCAGTACTTC